Listed below are T cell receptor beta chains from one sample, sequenced in a study of CXCR3-negative and CXCR3-positive naive CD8 T cells. TCRdb re-analyzed the 5' RACE reads; it lists each CDR3 protein once, without DNA. The table lists about 110,000 distinct CDR3 sequences. Sequenced: naive CXCR3+ CD8+ T cells from blood. The receptors were sampled from a human donor in good health. Some clones in this sample may be carry-over from other donors' samples. Each CDR3 is given with its conserved first and last residue.

J: TRBJ2-5
V: TRBV7-8
CDR3: CASSLEVSTQYF

J: TRBJ1-6
V: TRBV20-1
CDR3: CSARDGTGQEIAPLHF

J: TRBJ1-1
V: TRBV13
CDR3: CASSLEMNTEAFF

J: TRBJ2-7
V: TRBV11-2
CDR3: CASSFRAYDEQYF

J: TRBJ2-7
V: TRBV5-1
CDR3: CASRVNTGTYEQYF

J: TRBJ2-5
V: TRBV5-4
CDR3: CASSLDPGLAERETQYF

J: TRBJ1-5
V: TRBV29-1
CDR3: CSVPGRLHNQPQHF

J: TRBJ2-7
V: TRBV29-1
CDR3: CSVEGDRVYEQYF

J: TRBJ1-2
V: TRBV20-1
CDR3: CSARRAANYGYTF

J: TRBJ2-1
V: TRBV10-3
CDR3: CAISDMETEQFF